Each of the 24 T cell receptor beta chains below was sequenced from the same sample in a study of a mutant IDH1 vaccine in newly diagnosed glioma. Indicated time point: week 35, safety follow-up. Topical imiquimod accompanied each vaccine dose, which consisted of 300 ug of mutant IDH1 20-mer peptide. The antigens of these receptors remain unknown. Sequenced by immunoSEQ multiplex PCR; TCRdb stores in-frame clones only, minus some. The repertoire has 40,000 to 45,000 clones, around 81% of them found once; the top ten carry around 4.5%. Source: PBMCs, taken from a glioma patient whose treatment included an IDH1 peptide vaccine. The receptors shown here come from a woman between 40 and 55 years old with glioma. Some clones in this sample may be carry-over from other donors' samples.

The chain has TRBV7-6 and TRBJ1-2, with D unclear. The ends were cut back, 3 bases at V and 6 bases at J, with 11 bases in the middle. The CDR3 spans 13 residues. In germline, CDR1 is SGHVS, CDR2 FNYEAQ. The CDR3 region has the DNA TGTGCCAGCAGCTTCGGGTGGATGGATGGCTACACCTTC. Translated, it gives CASSFGWMDGYTF.

The chain has TRBV9 and TRBJ2-5; possible D gene TRBD1, 5 bases. The germline gives CDR1 SGDLS, CDR2 YYNGEE. Trimming took 0 bases from V and 5 from J, leaving 14 bases between them. The CDR3 has 15 amino acids. CDR3 sequence: CASSVGQGIVETQYF. The CDR3 DNA reads as TGTGCCAGCAGCGTAGGCCAGGGTATCGTGGAGACCCAGTACTTC.

As to this clone: The junction shows a germline mismatch at one end, possibly a read error. The gene calls are TRBV28 and TRBJ1-1, with D uncertain. The length of the CDR3 is 11 residues. The germline gives CDR1 MDHEN, CDR2 SYDVKM. The DNA of the CDR3 is TGTGCCAGCAGTTTATTCGGCGGGCGTCTCTTT. Encoded protein: CASSLFGGRLF.

The J gene is TRBJ2-1, the V gene TRBV28; D might be TRBD1 (6 bases). CDR1 is MDHEN and CDR2 is SYDVKM in the germline V gene. The CDR3 totals 14 residues. Trimming took 4 bases from V and 6 from J, leaving 13 bases between them. DNA of the CDR3: TGTGCCAGCAGTTCCCGCAGGGGAAGCAATGAGCAGTTCTTC. Protein sequence: CASSSRRGSNEQFF.

J is TRBJ1-6 and V is TRBV6-6; TRBD1 agrees at 7 bases. This CDR3 region has 14 residues. Per germline, CDR1 MNHNY and CDR2 SVGAGI (reference sequence). V lost 6 bases and J lost 10; bases outside the gene matches: 9. The CDR3 sequence: CASSLTGTNSPLHF. CDR3 sequence (DNA): TGTGCCAGCAGCTTGACAGGGACTAACTCACCCCTCCACTTT.

The chain is built from TRBV6-1 and TRBJ2-3; 9 bases are a match to TRBD1. The CDR3 loop spans 16 amino acids. Trimming took 3 bases from V and 4 from J; bases not matched to a gene: 8. Germline V gives CDR1 MNHNS, CDR2 SASEGT. The CDR3 coding sequence is TGTGCCAGCAGTGAGTACCGGGACAGGGAGTCAGATACGCAGTATTTT. Translated, it gives CASSEYRDRESDTQYF.

This chain links TRBV5-4 with TRBJ2-1, with 8 positions matching TRBD2. J was trimmed by 7 bases and V by 0 bases; bases with no gene match: 9. Looked up from germline, CDR1 is SGHNT and CDR2 is YYREEE (reference sequence). The CDR3 loop spans 16 amino acids. The CDR3 protein is CASSLGSGGGWNEQFF. In DNA form, the CDR3 reads TGTGCCAGCAGCTTGGGGAGCGGCGGGGGGTGGAATGAGCAGTTCTTC.

The genes are TRBV9 and TRBJ1-2, with D perhaps matching TRBD1 (5 bases). The CDR3 contains 16 residues. Germline CDR1 and CDR2: SGDLS and YYNGEE. V was shortened by 4 bases and J by 0 bases, with 16 bases between the two germline ends. The CDR3 reads CASSPHSDSPNYGYTF. The CDR3, as DNA: TGTGCCAGCAGCCCCCATTCCGACAGTCCTAACTATGGCTACACCTTC.

This clone was seen more than once but under ten times. The chain carries TRBV2 and TRBJ1-1, with D possibly matching TRBD1 (6 bases). This CDR3 has 14 amino acids. Germline V CDR1 and CDR2: SNHLY, FYNNEI. The V end lost 8 bases, the J end lost 5 bases, and 18 bases lay between the germline ends. The CDR3 coding sequence is TGTGCCAGCCGTCCCCCGGGGGCAGGGACTGAAGCTTTCTTT. This translates into CASRPPGAGTEAFF.

The V and J genes are TRBV7-9 and TRBJ2-3; no firm D call. V dropped 5 bases and J dropped 1 base, with 10 bases sitting between them. CDR1 is SEHNR and CDR2 is FQNEAQ in the germline V gene (reference sequence). This CDR3 has 14 residues. The CDR3 sequence is CASSPPLRTDTQYF. The DNA for the CDR3 is TGTGCCAGCAGCCCACCACTACGCACAGATACGCAGTATTTT.

This rearrangement joins TRBV19 to TRBJ2-5, with TRBD1 identical over 7 bases. CDR1 is LNHDA and CDR2 is SQIVND in the germline V gene (reference sequence). Trimming cost V 6 bases and J 5 bases; bases outside gene matches: 9. This CDR3 has 14 residues. The CDR3, as DNA: TGTGCCAGTAGGTCAACAGGGGCAGGGGAGACCCAGTACTTC. Protein product: CASRSTGAGETQYF.

The chain employs TRBV5-1 and TRBJ1-2; D not certain. The CDR3 extends over 15 amino acids. Germline loops: CDR1 SGHRS, CDR2 YFSETQ. V was pared by 1 base and J by 6 bases, with 16 bases between. Here the CDR3 DNA reads TGCGCCAGCAGCTTGAGGGTGGGTTCTCGGGATGGCTACACCTTC. Translated, it gives CASSLRVGSRDGYTF.

The rearrangement joins TRBV4-3 to TRBJ2-7; TRBD1 aligns across 10 bases. V shed 4 bases, J shed 6 bases, and the junction held 12 bases outside the gene matches. The CDR3 consists of 16 residues. Germline V gene sequence: CDR1 LGHNA, CDR2 YSLEER. This chain's CDR3 is CASSRGRGTGVGEQYF. CDR3 in DNA: TGCGCCAGCAGCCGGGGTAGGGGGACAGGGGTCGGCGAGCAGTACTTC.

Details on this clone: This same CDR3 is encoded by further DNA sequences in the sample. The chain recombines TRBV7-9 with TRBJ1-4; D call uncertain. Trimming took off 3 bases at V and 5 bases at J, with 7 bases between the two ends. The CDR3 is made up of 13 amino acids. Per the germline V gene, CDR1 is SEHNR and CDR2 is FQNEAQ (reference sequence). The CDR3 DNA reads as TGTGCCAGCAGCTTGGGCAGAAATGAAAAACTGTTTTTT. Its protein is CASSLGRNEKLFF.

The chain joins TRBV7-2 to TRBJ2-7; D may be TRBD2 (6 bases). Trimming removed 5 bases at V and 3 bases at J, with 17 bases between. The CDR3 is 15 residues long. Germline loops: CDR1 SGHTA, CDR2 FQGNSA. The CDR3 region is CASSPGVAEGYEQYF. DNA of the CDR3: TGTGCCAGCAGCCCGGGGGTAGCGGAGGGCTACGAGCAGTACTTC.

There are a few counts of this clone. The gene calls are TRBV11-2 and TRBJ2-7, with D possibly being TRBD2 (6 bases). The CDR3 sequence is 16 residues long. Trimming removed 5 bases from V and 2 bases from J, with 19 bases in between. Germline assignment: CDR1 SGHAT and CDR2 FQNNGV. The CDR3 DNA reads TGTGCCAGCAGCCAGACCTCCTGGGGGGAAGCCTACGAGCAGTACTTC. This encodes CASSQTSWGEAYEQYF.

The chain couples TRBV29-1 to TRBJ2-3, with 10 positions matching TRBD2. Germline V gene sequence: CDR1 SQVTM, CDR2 ANQGSEA. The J segment lost 2 bases and the V segment lost 6 bases, leaving 2 bases of the junction unmatched. This CDR3 spans 13 amino acids. The CDR3 spells CSVSGGVTDTQYF. The CDR3 region has the DNA TGCAGCGTAAGCGGGGGGGTCACAGATACGCAGTATTTT.

This sequence joins TRBV27 and TRBJ1-5; 8 bases align to TRBD1. CDR3 length: 15 amino acids. CDR1 is MNHEY, CDR2 SMNVEV, per germline (reference sequence). Germline trimming cut 2 bases from V and 2 bases from J; bases unmatched to any gene: 2. CDR3 nucleotide sequence: TGTGCCAGCAGTTTAGGACAGGGCGGCAATCAGCCCCAGCATTTT. Translation: CASSLGQGGNQPQHF.

The J gene is TRBJ1-2, the V gene TRBV28; 11 bases are shared with TRBD1. CDR1 and CDR2 (germline): MDHEN, SYDVKM. V was pared by 4 bases and J by 9 bases, with 10 bases of the junction left unmatched. There are 15 residues in the CDR3. The DNA of the CDR3 is TGTGCCAGCAGTTCAATCTTGGACAGGGGGCTTAGCTACACCTTC. Amino acids: CASSSILDRGLSYTF.

This rearrangement joins TRBV6-6 to TRBJ1-2, with a weak D call TRBD1 (6 bases). V dropped 0 bases and J dropped 5 bases, with 13 bases sitting between them. Looked up from germline, CDR1 is MNHNY and CDR2 is SVGAGI (reference sequence). The CDR3 is made up of 15 amino acids. The CDR3 protein is CASSYSGGAPYGYTF. CDR3 nucleotide sequence: TGTGCCAGCAGTTACTCGGGGGGGGCCCCGTATGGCTACACCTTC.

The V gene is TRBV5-1, the J gene TRBJ2-1, with D possibly TRBD1 on 6 matching bases. Per germline, CDR1 SGHRS and CDR2 YFSETQ. Between the trimmed V and J ends, which lost 4 bases and 0 bases, there was a span of 11 bases. The CDR3 contains 15 residues. The CDR3 nucleotides read TGCGCCAGCAGCCTGGGACATAGCTCCTACAATGAGCAGTTCTTC. The encoded protein is CASSLGHSSYNEQFF.

This chain uses TRBV12-2 with TRBJ1-2. TRBV12-2 is described as a pseudogene. This CDR3 is 13 amino acids long. The CDR3 loop is CASRLVGENGYTF. CDR3 nucleotide sequence: TGTGCAAGTCGCTTAGTAGGGGAGAATGGCTACACCTTC.

The chain combines TRBV28 with TRBJ2-7; D unresolved. Germline V gene data show CDR1 as MDHEN and CDR2 as SYDVKM. V shed 6 bases and J shed 5 bases, with 20 bases lying between them. The CDR3 is 15 amino acids. The CDR3 loop reads CASSPSYTGDHEQYF. The CDR3 coding sequence is TGTGCCAGCAGCCCTTCTTACACCGGCGACCACGAGCAGTACTTC.

The V gene is TRBV6-5, the J gene TRBJ2-1, with 10 bases that match TRBD1. Per the germline V gene, CDR1 is MNHEY and CDR2 is SVGAGI. V was pared by 7 bases and J by 4 bases, with 7 bases of the junction left unmatched. This CDR3 has 15 residues. CDR3 bases: TGTGCCAGCACGCAGGACAGGGGGGCTTACAATGAGCAGTTCTTC. Protein product: CASTQDRGAYNEQFF.